The 22 T cell receptor beta chains in this list originate from one sample, sequenced in a study of T-cell reconstitution after alpha-beta-depleted transplantation in children. A TCRbeta library incorporating unique molecular identifiers was prepared. TCRdb reprocessed the PCR reads with MiXCR, giving one entry per CDR3 protein. In the table there are 60,000 to 85,000 distinct CDR3 sequences, 15% to 20% of which are singletons. The material was PBMCs, mostly from graft donor cells, obtained 360 days after TCRalphabeta/CD19-depleted stem cell transplant. All receptors come from a male patient between 2 and 9 years old who had a stem cell transplant for acute lymphoblastic leukemia, so the T cells may come from the graft donor.

This rearrangement joins TRBV6-5 to TRBJ2-2, with no clear D. The length of the CDR3 is 14 residues. Trimming shortened V by 4 bases and J by 7 bases, and 13 bases separated the two germline ends. From germline, CDR1 is MNHEY and CDR2 SVGAGI. The CDR3 region has the DNA TGTGCCAGCAGTTCCCTACTTTTTGGCGGGGAGCTGTTTTTT. Protein sequence: CASSSLLFGGELFF.

This clonotype was recorded a few times. CDR3 DNA: TGTGCCAGCAGTTTAACCGGGGCCCTCCCAGGGGAGCTGTTTTTT. Residues: CASSLTGALPGELFF. The chain uses TRBV12-3 or TRBV12-4 and TRBJ2-2; D assignment may be TRBD1 or TRBD2 (5 bases each). This CDR3 has 15 amino acids. V lost 2 bases and J lost 8, with 15 bases in between.

This sequence joins TRBV5-1 and TRBJ2-7; D perhaps matches TRBD1 (6 bases). The CDR3 extends over 16 amino acids. The V end was cut by 1 base, the J end by 7 bases, with 21 bases between. Germline loops: CDR1 SGHRS, CDR2 YFSETQ. The CDR3 reads CASSLTPGQGRGEQYF. CDR3 nucleotides: TGCGCCAGCAGCTTGACACCGGGACAAGGTAGAGGAGAGCAGTACTTC.

This chain uses TRBV20-1 with TRBJ2-1, with 9 bases fitting TRBD2. V was clipped by 5 bases and J by 6 bases; unmatched bases: 8. CDR1 DFQATT and CDR2 SNEGSKA come from the germline V gene (reference sequence). This CDR3 is built from 14 residues. CDR3 loop: CSAQGGRARNEQFF. DNA for the CDR3: TGCAGTGCTCAGGGCGGGAGGGCCCGCAATGAGCAGTTCTTC.

This chain joins TRBV20-1 and TRBJ2-3; tentatively, D is TRBD2 (5 bases). CDR3 length: 15 amino acids. Germline V gives CDR1 DFQATT, CDR2 SNEGSKA (reference sequence). Trimming shortened V by 4 bases and J by 0 bases, and 14 bases separated the two germline ends. The CDR3: CSAKDGGRSTDTQYF. Written as DNA, the CDR3 is TGCAGTGCTAAGGACGGAGGACGGAGCACAGATACGCAGTATTTT.

At least ten counts were recorded for this clonotype. The chain couples TRBV10-3 to TRBJ1-1, with TRBD1 identical over 7 bases. The ends lost 6 bases at V and 11 bases at J; junction bases unmatched: 9. CDR3 length equals 12 residues. Germline V lookup: CDR1 ENHRY, CDR2 SYGVKD. CDR3 in amino acids: CAISPTGRFAFF. In nucleotides, the CDR3 is TGTGCCATCAGCCCGACAGGGAGGTTTGCTTTCTTT.

The CDR3: CASSLGLKGNEQFF. In nucleotides, the CDR3 is TGTGCCAGCAGTTTGGGCTTGAAGGGCAATGAGCAGTTCTTC. The chain combines TRBV19 with TRBJ2-1; D is ambiguous. Germline V CDR1 and CDR2: LNHDA, SQIVND (reference sequence). This CDR3 has 14 amino acids. With 9 bases removed from V and 6 bases from J, the gap between germline ends came to 18 bases.

This chain uses TRBV14 with TRBJ1-1; D perhaps matches TRBD1 (5 bases). Germline V gives CDR1 SGHDN, CDR2 FVKESK. The CDR3 covers 13 residues. V was cut by 2 bases and J by 5 bases, with 9 bases left in between. The CDR3 DNA is TGTGCCAGCAGCCAACAGGGAAATACTGAAGCTTTCTTT. It specifies CASSQQGNTEAFF.

The J gene is TRBJ2-3, the V gene TRBV5-1; 13 positions agree with TRBD2. The CDR3 covers 18 residues. Germline V gives CDR1 SGHRS, CDR2 YFSETQ. The V segment lost 0 bases and the J segment 4 bases; nucleotides outside the gene matches: 8. The CDR3 is CASSLGGLAGVGADTQYF. As DNA, the CDR3 is TGCGCCAGCAGCTTGGGTGGACTAGCGGGAGTAGGAGCAGATACGCAGTATTTT.

In its sample, this clonotype was seen a few times. The chain joins TRBV20-1 to TRBJ1-1; possible D gene TRBD1, 5 bases. This CDR3 region has 12 residues. With 3 bases removed from V and 6 bases from J, the gap between germline ends came to 11 bases. Per the germline V gene, CDR1 is DFQATT and CDR2 is SNEGSKA (reference sequence). In nucleotides, the CDR3 is TGCAGTGCTAGGGGAGGGACGGCTGAAGCTTTCTTT. Amino acid sequence: CSARGGTAEAFF.

This clonotype was seen only a few times. J is TRBJ2-2 and V is TRBV6-1; D uncertain. Trimming took off 8 bases at V and 0 bases at J, with 10 bases between the two ends. The CDR3 covers 14 residues. Germline values: CDR1 MNHNS, CDR2 SASEGT. The CDR3 nucleotides read TGTGCCAGCTACCGGCGGACGAACACCGGGGAGCTGTTTTTT. Its translation is CASYRRTNTGELFF.

This clonotype was seen a handful of times. The chain employs TRBV7-9 and TRBJ2-7, with 8 positions matching TRBD2. The J segment lost 6 bases and the V segment lost 0 bases, leaving 7 bases of the junction unmatched. The CDR3 extends over 15 amino acids. CDR1 SEHNR and CDR2 FQNEAQ come from the germline V gene (reference sequence). The CDR3: CASSLAVGRALEQYF. In nucleotides, the CDR3 is TGTGCCAGCAGCTTAGCTGTCGGGAGGGCCCTCGAGCAGTACTTC.

This clonotype has more than one count but fewer than ten. This rearrangement joins TRBV2 to TRBJ2-5, with 7 positions matching TRBD1. The CDR3 is made up of 16 amino acids. With V trimmed by 1 base and J by 4 bases, 9 bases remained unmatched. Germline-derived CDR1 and CDR2 are SNHLY and FYNNEI. CDR3 nucleotides: TGTGCCAGCAGTGAAGGGAGAAGGGGGCGAATAGAGACCCAGTACTTC. Protein sequence: CASSEGRRGRIETQYF.

The chain has TRBV7-2 and TRBJ2-3, with 12 bases identical to TRBD2. Looked up from germline, CDR1 is SGHTA and CDR2 is FQGNSA. CDR3 size: 16 residues. Trimming at V came to 6 bases and at J to 2 bases, leaving 6 bases not matched to a gene. CDR3 in DNA: TGTGCCAGCAGATCTCGGACTAGCGGGATCACAGATACGCAGTATTTT. Translation: CASRSRTSGITDTQYF.

This clonotype was detected only a few times. The rearrangement joins TRBV6-1 to TRBJ2-7; D gene unclear. Deletions cut 6 bases from V and 3 bases from J, with 15 bases between. CDR1 MNHNS and CDR2 SASEGT come from the germline V gene. The CDR3 is 14 amino acids. The CDR3 loop reads CASRVTRRIYEQYF. CDR3 in DNA: TGTGCCAGCAGAGTTACACGGCGGATCTACGAGCAGTACTTC.

This rearrangement joins TRBV6-2 or TRBV6-3 to TRBJ1-5; D unresolved. Germline V gene lookup returns CDR1 MNHEY and CDR2 SVGEGT. The CDR3 runs to 14 residues. V lost 6 bases and J lost 4, with 13 bases in between. The CDR3 sequence: CASSPGRSNQPQHF. In DNA, the CDR3 is TGTGCCAGCAGCCCCGGGCGGTCGAATCAGCCCCAGCATTTT.

This clonotype has just a few counts. This sequence joins TRBV10-3 and TRBJ2-3; D is undetermined. CDR3 length equals 13 residues. In germline, CDR1 is ENHRY, CDR2 SYGVKD. V lost 6 bases to trimming and J lost 5 bases, with 12 bases between them. The CDR3 protein is CAIRVAVEDTQYF. The CDR3 coding sequence is TGTGCCATCAGGGTGGCCGTGGAAGATACGCAGTATTTT.

This clonotype came up a few times. The chain carries TRBV5-1 and TRBJ2-3; 9 bases agree with TRBD1. The trim removed 1 base at V and 3 bases at J, leaving 12 bases unmatched. Germline-derived CDR1 and CDR2 are SGHRS and YFSETQ. The CDR3 runs 18 residues. The CDR3 loop is CASSLLGQGRVLTDTQYF. The CDR3 DNA sequence: TGCGCCAGCAGCTTGTTGGGACAGGGAAGGGTCTTAACAGATACGCAGTATTTT.

This clonotype came up many times. The chain recombines TRBV2 with TRBJ2-7; TRBD1 agrees at 11 bases. The germline V gene has CDR1 SNHLY and CDR2 FYNNEI. Losses at the gene ends were 6 bases for V and 7 bases for J; bases not matched to a gene: 8. The CDR3 loop spans 14 amino acids. CDR3 loop: CASSRDRGVQEQYF. In nucleotides, the CDR3 is TGTGCCAGCAGCCGGGACAGGGGGGTCCAGGAGCAGTACTTC.

The chain's CDR3 is CASSQDLQRGAFF. The CDR3 nucleotides are TGCGCCAGCAGCCAAGATCTCCAAAGAGGGGCTTTCTTT. The genes are TRBV4-1 and TRBJ1-1; the D is unclear. There are 13 residues in the CDR3. Germline lookup yields CDR1 MGHRA and CDR2 YSYEKL. V gave up 0 bases and J gave up 11 bases, with 13 bases separating them.

The rearrangement links TRBV30 to TRBJ2-1, with TRBD2 matching over 8 bases. Germline values: CDR1 GTSNPN, CDR2 SVGIG (reference sequence). With 0 bases clipped from V and 7 bases from J, the junction kept 5 bases outside the gene matches. The CDR3 length is 14 residues. In DNA, the CDR3 is TGTGCCTGGAGTGTACGCGGGAGGACGAATGAGCAGTTCTTC. As protein: CAWSVRGRTNEQFF. Full variable domain (missing parts from reference TRBV30 and TRBJ2-1): SQTIHQWPATLVQPVGSPLSLECTVEGTSNPNLYWYRQAAGRGLQLLFYSVGIGQISSEVPQNLSASRPQDRQFILSSKKLLLSDSGFYLCAWSVRGRTNEQFFGPGTRLTVL.

The V gene is TRBV27, the J gene TRBJ1-2; D possibly corresponds to TRBD1 (5 bases). CDR1 is MNHEY and CDR2 is SMNVEV in the germline V gene (reference sequence). Trimming left V 2 bases short and J 8 bases short, with 15 bases between. The CDR3 length is 14 residues. CDR3 loop: CASSLRRGEEGYTF. CDR3 bases: TGTGCCAGCAGTTTACGGCGGGGGGAAGAAGGCTACACCTTC.